This TCR beta chain comes out of a study of T cells in Graves' hyperthyroidism and ophthalmopathy. As for the study in general: Peripheral blood specimens were obtained at initial diagnosis, prior to any treatment. Broader study findings: Model-based prediction identified ophthalmopathy a median 6.5 months prior to its onset. Within blood appeared most thyroid clonotypes that had expanded above 0.001.

From 10 ml of fresh peripheral blood, PBMCs were isolated. This clonotype was recorded at least ten times. Its matching antigen is unknown. Germline assignment: CDR1 SQVTM and CDR2 ANQGSEA. V dropped 3 bases and J dropped 6; count of bases not matched to a gene: 9. The CDR3 loop spans 14 amino acids. RNA transcripts served as the template for amplifying TCR beta CDR3 regions. The TCR CDR3 was amplified in a first-round RT-PCR using the HTBI primer set. TCRdb ran MiXCR on the multiplex PCR reads and lists one entry per CDR3 protein. The sample carries about 350,000 distinct CDR3 sequences, roughly 13% recorded once.

The chain employs TRBV29-1 and TRBJ2-7; 9 bases are a match to TRBD2. The receptor was isolated from a woman aged 40 to 50 with Graves' ophthalmopathy. Material: blood. Written as DNA, the CDR3 is TGCAGCGTTGATGCCGCGGGAGGGGGGGTCGAGCAGTACTTC. This encodes CSVDAAGGGVEQYF.